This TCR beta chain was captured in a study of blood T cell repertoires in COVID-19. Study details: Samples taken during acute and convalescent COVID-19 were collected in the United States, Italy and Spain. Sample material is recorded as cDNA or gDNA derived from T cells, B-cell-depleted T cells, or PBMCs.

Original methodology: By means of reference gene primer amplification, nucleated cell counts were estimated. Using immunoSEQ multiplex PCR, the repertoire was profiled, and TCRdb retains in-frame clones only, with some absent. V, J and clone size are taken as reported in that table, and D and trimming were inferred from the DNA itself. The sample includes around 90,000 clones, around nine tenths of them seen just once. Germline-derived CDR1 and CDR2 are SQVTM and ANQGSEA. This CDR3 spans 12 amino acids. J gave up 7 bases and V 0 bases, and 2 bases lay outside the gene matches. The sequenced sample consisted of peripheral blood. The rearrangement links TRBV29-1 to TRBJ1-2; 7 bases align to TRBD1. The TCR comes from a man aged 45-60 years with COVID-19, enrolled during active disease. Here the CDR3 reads CSVEETGTGYTF. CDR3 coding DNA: TGCAGCGTTGAAGAGACAGGGACTGGCTACACCTTC.